These 11 T cell receptor beta chains were sequenced from one sample in a study of blood T cell repertoires in COVID-19. Assay: immunoSEQ multiplex PCR; the TCRdb copy retains only in-frame clones and omits some. The sample lists 110,000 to 150,000 clones; around 81% were seen once. Specimen: peripheral blood. Receptor source: a human donor in a cohort sampled during active COVID-19.

The gene calls are TRBV18 and TRBJ2-1; weak D call: TRBD1 (6 bases). V dropped 0 bases and J dropped 4 bases, with 13 bases sitting between them. There are 16 residues in the CDR3. Germline V gene data show CDR1 as KGHSH and CDR2 as LQKENI. CDR3 nucleotide sequence: TGTGCCAGCTCACCACCGAACAGGGCCGGTTACAATGAGCAGTTCTTC. Its protein product is CASSPPNRAGYNEQFF.

The V and J genes are TRBV19 and TRBJ1-3; a weak D match, TRBD1 (5 bases). V lost 5 bases and J lost 0, with 23 bases in between. This CDR3 has 19 amino acids. Germline-derived CDR1 and CDR2 are LNHDA and SQIVND (reference sequence). CDR3 loop: CASSHTETAQTISGNTIYF. CDR3 sequence (DNA): TGTGCCAGTAGTCACACCGAGACAGCTCAAACTATCTCTGGAAACACCATATATTTT.

This sequence joins TRBV6-5 and TRBJ1-1; no firm D call. CDR3 length: 11 residues. CDR1 MNHEY and CDR2 SVGAGI come from the germline V gene. With 8 bases removed from V and 1 base from J, the gap between germline ends came to 5 bases. The chain's CDR3 is CASGRNTEAFF. The CDR3 DNA follows: TGTGCCAGCGGGAGGAACACTGAAGCTTTCTTT.

The chain couples TRBV13 to TRBJ2-5; the match to TRBD2 covers 10 bases. J gave up 4 bases and V 4 bases, and 3 bases lay outside the gene matches. The CDR3 runs to 14 residues. Per the germline V gene, CDR1 is PRHDT and CDR2 is FYEKMQ (reference sequence). CDR3 DNA: TGTGCCAGCAGCTCAAAGCGGGAGGGAGAGACCCAGTACTTC. As protein: CASSSKREGETQYF.

This clone was seen a single time. The CDR3: CASSPRQGRPGELFF. DNA of the CDR3: TGCGCCAGCAGCCCCCGACAGGGGAGGCCCGGGGAGCTGTTTTTT. The chain has TRBV5-1 and TRBJ2-2; 8 nucleotides align to TRBD1. The CDR3 is made up of 15 amino acids. V shed 4 bases, J shed 6 bases, and the junction held 8 bases outside the gene matches. Germline V gene sequence: CDR1 SGHRS, CDR2 YFSETQ.

The rearrangement joins TRBV28 to TRBJ1-1; 8 positions agree with TRBD1. Germline V lookup: CDR1 MDHEN, CDR2 SYDVKM. V shed 4 bases and J 1 base; nucleotides not matched to a gene: 5. This CDR3 has 15 residues. Written as DNA, the CDR3 is TGTGCCAGCAGTTCCGACAGGGGCGGGAACACTGAAGCTTTCTTT. It specifies CASSSDRGGNTEAFF.

The V gene is TRBV7-2, the J gene TRBJ2-7; 7 bases agree with TRBD2. The CDR3 is made up of 17 amino acids. The germline CDR1 and CDR2 sequences are SGHTA and FQGNSA. Losses at the gene ends were 3 bases for V and 3 bases for J; bases not matched to a gene: 14. The CDR3 bases are TGTGCCAGCAGCTTTAGTCGGGGGGACTACCGGATCTACGAGCAGTACTTC. Protein: CASSFSRGDYRIYEQYF. The entire variable domain, with the rest obtained from reference TRBV7-2 and TRBJ2-7, is as follows: GAGVSQSPSNKVTEKGKDVELRCDPISGHTALYWYRQSLGQGLEFLIYFQGNSAPDKSGLPSDRFSAERTGGSVSTLTIQRTQQEDSAVYLCASSFSRGDYRIYEQYFGPGTRLTVT.

The CDR3 nucleotides are TGCGCCAGCAGCCCGGACACTTTTAGCTCCTACGAGCAGTACTTC. Translated: CASSPDTFSSYEQYF. The chain couples TRBV5-1 to TRBJ2-7, with D possibly being TRBD1 (5 bases). This CDR3 contains 15 residues. V lost 4 bases and J lost 0, with 14 bases in between. Germline V gene data show CDR1 as SGHRS and CDR2 as YFSETQ.

This clone has just a few counts. This chain connects TRBV28 to TRBJ2-3, with 8 bases fitting TRBD2. The CDR3 sequence is 15 residues long. V lost 6 bases to trimming and J lost 4 bases; unmatched junction nucleotides: 9. Germline CDR1 MDHEN, CDR2 SYDVKM. CDR3 sequence (DNA): TGTGCCAGCAGAGAGGAGCGGGAGTTCGCAGATACGCAGTATTTT. Its protein is CASREEREFADTQYF.

This clone appeared a few times. V is TRBV4-2 and J is TRBJ1-2; D remains unclear. The CDR3 spans 13 residues. The germline CDR1 and CDR2 sequences are LGHNA and YNFKEQ. With 2 bases removed from V and 2 bases from J, the gap between germline ends came to 6 bases. CDR3: CASSQSRNYGYTF. In DNA form, the CDR3 reads TGTGCCAGCAGCCAAAGCAGGAACTATGGCTACACCTTC.

This chain uses TRBV28 with TRBJ2-7; a weak D match, TRBD2 (6 bases). Germline V CDR1 and CDR2: MDHEN, SYDVKM. CDR3 length: 14 residues. V shed 6 bases and J shed 2 bases, with 14 bases lying between them. CDR3 DNA sequence: TGTGCCAGCAGCCTAGGAGGGCCGGCCTACGAGCAGTACTTC. This gives the protein CASSLGGPAYEQYF.